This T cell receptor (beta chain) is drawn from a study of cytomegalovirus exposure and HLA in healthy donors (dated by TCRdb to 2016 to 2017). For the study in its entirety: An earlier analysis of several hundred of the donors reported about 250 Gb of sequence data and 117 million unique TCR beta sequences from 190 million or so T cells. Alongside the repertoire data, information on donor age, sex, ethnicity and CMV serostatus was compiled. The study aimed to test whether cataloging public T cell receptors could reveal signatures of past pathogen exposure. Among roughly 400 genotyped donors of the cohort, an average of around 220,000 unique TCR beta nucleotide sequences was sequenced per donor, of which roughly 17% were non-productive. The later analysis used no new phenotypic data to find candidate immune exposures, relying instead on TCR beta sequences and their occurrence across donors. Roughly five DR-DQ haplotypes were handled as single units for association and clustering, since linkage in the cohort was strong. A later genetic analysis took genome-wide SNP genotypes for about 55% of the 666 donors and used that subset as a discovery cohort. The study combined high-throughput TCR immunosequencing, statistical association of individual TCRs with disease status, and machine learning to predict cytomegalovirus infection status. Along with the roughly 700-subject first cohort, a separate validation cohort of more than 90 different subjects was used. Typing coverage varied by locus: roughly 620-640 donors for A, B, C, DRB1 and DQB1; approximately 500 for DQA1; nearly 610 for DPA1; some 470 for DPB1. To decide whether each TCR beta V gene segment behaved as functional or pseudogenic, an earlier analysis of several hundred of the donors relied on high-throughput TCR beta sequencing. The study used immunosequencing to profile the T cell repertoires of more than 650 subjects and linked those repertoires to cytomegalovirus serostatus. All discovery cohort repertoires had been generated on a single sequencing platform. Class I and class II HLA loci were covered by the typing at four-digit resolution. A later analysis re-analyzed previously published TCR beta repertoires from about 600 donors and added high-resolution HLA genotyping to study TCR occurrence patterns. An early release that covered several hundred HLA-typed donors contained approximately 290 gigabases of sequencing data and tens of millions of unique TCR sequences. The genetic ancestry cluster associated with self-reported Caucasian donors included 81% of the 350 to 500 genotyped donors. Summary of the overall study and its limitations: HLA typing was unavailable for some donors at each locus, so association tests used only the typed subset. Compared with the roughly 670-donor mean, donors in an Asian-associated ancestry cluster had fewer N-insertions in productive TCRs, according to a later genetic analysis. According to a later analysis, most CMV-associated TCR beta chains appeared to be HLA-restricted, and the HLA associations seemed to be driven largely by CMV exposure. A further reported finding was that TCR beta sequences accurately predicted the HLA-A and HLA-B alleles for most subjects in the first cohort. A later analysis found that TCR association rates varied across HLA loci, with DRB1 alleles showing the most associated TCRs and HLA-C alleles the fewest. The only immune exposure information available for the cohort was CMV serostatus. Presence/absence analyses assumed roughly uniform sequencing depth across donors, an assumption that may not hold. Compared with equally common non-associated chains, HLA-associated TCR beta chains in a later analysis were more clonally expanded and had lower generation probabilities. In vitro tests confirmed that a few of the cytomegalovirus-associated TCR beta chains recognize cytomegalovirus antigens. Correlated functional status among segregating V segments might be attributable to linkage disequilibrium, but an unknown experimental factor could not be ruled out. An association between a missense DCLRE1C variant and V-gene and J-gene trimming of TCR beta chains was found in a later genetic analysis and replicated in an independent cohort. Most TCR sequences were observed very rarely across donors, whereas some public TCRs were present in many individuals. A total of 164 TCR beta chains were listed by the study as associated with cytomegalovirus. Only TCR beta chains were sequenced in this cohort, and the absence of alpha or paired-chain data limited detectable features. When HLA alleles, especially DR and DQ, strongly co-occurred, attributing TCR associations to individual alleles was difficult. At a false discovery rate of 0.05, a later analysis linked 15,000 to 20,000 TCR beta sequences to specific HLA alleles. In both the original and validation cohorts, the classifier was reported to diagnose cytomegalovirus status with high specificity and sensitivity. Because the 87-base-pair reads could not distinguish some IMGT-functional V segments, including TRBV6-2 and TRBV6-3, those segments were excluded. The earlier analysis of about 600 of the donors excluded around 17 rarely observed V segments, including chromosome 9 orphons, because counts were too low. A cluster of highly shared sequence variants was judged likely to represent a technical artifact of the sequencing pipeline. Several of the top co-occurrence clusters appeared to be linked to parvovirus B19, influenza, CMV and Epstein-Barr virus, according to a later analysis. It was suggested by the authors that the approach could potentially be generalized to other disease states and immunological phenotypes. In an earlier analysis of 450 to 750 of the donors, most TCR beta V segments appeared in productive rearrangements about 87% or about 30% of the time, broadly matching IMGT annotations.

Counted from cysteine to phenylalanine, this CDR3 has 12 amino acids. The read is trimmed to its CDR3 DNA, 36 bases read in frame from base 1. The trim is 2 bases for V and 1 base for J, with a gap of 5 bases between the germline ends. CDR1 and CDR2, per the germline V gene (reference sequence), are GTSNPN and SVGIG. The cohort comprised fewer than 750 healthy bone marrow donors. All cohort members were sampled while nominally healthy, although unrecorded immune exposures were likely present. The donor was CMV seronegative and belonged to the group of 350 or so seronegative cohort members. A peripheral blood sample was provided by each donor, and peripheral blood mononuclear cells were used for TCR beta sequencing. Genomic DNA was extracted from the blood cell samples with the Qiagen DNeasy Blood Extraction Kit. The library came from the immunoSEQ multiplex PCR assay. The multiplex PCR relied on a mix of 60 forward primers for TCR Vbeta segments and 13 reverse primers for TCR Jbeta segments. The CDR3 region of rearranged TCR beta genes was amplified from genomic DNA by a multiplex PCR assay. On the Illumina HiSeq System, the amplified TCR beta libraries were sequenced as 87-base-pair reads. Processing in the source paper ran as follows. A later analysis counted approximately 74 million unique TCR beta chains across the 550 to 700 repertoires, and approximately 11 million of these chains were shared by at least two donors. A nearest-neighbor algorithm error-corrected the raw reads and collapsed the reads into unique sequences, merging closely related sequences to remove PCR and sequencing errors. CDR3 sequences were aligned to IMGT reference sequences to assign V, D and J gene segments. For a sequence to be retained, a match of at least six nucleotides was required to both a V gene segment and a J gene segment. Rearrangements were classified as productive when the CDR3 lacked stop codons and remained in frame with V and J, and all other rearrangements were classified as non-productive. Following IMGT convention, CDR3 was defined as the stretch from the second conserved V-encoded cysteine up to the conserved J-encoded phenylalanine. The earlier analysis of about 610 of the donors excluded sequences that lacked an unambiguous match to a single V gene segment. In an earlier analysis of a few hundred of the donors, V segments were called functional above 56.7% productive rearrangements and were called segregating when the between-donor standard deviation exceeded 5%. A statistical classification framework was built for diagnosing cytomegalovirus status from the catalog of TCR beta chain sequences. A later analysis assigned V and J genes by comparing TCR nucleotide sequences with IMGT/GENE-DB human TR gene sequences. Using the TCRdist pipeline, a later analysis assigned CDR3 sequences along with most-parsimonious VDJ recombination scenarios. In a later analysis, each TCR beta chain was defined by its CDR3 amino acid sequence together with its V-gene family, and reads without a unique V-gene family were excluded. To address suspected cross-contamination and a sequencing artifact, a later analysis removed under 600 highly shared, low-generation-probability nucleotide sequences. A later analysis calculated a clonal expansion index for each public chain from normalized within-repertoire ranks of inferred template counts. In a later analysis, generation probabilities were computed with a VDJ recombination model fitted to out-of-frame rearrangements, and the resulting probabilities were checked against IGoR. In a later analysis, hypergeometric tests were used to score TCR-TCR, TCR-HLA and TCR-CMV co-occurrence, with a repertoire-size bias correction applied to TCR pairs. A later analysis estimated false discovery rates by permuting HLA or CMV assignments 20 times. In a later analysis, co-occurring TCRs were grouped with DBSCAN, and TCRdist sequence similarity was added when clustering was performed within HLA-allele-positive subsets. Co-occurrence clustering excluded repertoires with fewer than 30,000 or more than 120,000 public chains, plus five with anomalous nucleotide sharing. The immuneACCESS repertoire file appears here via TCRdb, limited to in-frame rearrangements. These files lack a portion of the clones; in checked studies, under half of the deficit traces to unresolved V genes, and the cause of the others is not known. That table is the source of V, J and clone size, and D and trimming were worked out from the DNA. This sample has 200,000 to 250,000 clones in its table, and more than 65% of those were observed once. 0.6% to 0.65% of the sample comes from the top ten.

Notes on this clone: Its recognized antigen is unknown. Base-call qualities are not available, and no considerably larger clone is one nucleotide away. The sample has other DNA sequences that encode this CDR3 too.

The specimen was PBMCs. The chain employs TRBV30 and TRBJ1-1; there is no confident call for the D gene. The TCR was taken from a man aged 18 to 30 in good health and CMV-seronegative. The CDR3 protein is CAWSPGNTEAFF. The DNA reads TGTGCCTGGAGTCCCGGGAACACTGAAGCTTTCTTT.